What follows are 18 T cell receptor beta chains derived from one specimen sequenced in a study of T cells in Graves' hyperthyroidism and ophthalmopathy. Researchers amplified the TCR beta CDR3 regions from RNA transcripts. TCR CDR3 underwent first-round RT-PCR with the HTBI primer set. TCRdb processed the multiplex PCR reads anew with MiXCR; each CDR3 protein has one entry. The top ten hold about a sixth of the sample, which has hundreds of thousands of distinct CDR3 sequences, roughly a sixth seen once. Sequencing was performed on blood. These receptors were taken from a woman between 50 and 59 years old with Graves' hyperthyroidism that later progressed to Graves' ophthalmopathy.

The chain employs TRBV7-2 and TRBJ2-7, with D unresolved. V lost 5 bases to trimming and J lost 6 bases, with 8 bases between them. Germline V gene lookup returns CDR1 SGHTA and CDR2 FQGNSA. The CDR3 runs to 11 residues. The CDR3 sequence: CASSPWGEQYF. CDR3 coding DNA: TGTGCCAGCAGCCCGTGGGGCGAGCAGTACTTC.

This clonotype was observed a few times. The chain couples TRBV9 to TRBJ2-1; 7 bases line up with TRBD1. The CDR3 contains 15 residues. Germline V gene lookup returns CDR1 SGDLS and CDR2 YYNGEE. V shed 3 bases and J 0 bases; nucleotides not matched to a gene: 3. The CDR3 bases are TGTGCCAGCAGCGCCTACAGGGGCTCCTACAATGAGCAGTTCTTC. Amino acids: CASSAYRGSYNEQFF. Full variable domain (outside the CDR3, taken from reference TRBV9 and TRBJ2-1): DSGVTQTPKHLITATGQRVTLRCSPRSGDLSVYWYQQSLDQGLQFLIQYYNGEERAKGNILERFSAQQFPDLHSELNLSSLELGDSALYFCASSAYRGSYNEQFFGPGTRLTVL.

The J gene is TRBJ2-1, the V gene TRBV6-6; D is possibly TRBD2 (7 bases). Germline assignment: CDR1 MNHNY and CDR2 SVGAGI (reference sequence). The CDR3 sequence is 16 residues long. Trimming stripped 1 base from V and 7 bases from J, with 17 bases between. As DNA, the CDR3 is TGTGCCAGCAGTTACTGGTTAGGGGGGGCAAGGAATGAGCAGTTCTTC. Protein sequence: CASSYWLGGARNEQFF.

The chain carries TRBV7-3 and TRBJ2-5; TRBD1 is a possible D gene (5 bases). The CDR3 is 13 amino acids. Germline loops: CDR1 SGHTA, CDR2 FQGTGA. V lost 6 bases and J 7 bases, leaving 15 bases between the germline ends. CDR3 sequence: CASSPTVPGTQYF. The CDR3 DNA reads as TGTGCCAGCAGTCCGACAGTCCCGGGGACCCAGTACTTC.

The chain carries TRBV12-3 or TRBV12-4 and TRBJ1-2, with D uncertain. Trimming removed 2 bases from V and 6 bases from J, with 10 bases in between. The CDR3 is 13 amino acids. CDR3: CASSLMPFDGYTF. The DNA of the CDR3 is TGTGCCAGCAGTTTAATGCCTTTTGATGGCTACACCTTC.

DNA of the CDR3: TGTGCCAGCAGTTACTCTAAGGGGTTCGACTATGGCTACACCTTC. As protein: CASSYSKGFDYGYTF. The chain links TRBV6-5 to TRBJ1-2; possible D gene TRBD1, 5 bases. In germline, CDR1 is MNHEY, CDR2 SVGAGI. V was cut by 0 bases and J by 3 bases, with 11 bases left in between. The length of the CDR3 is 15 residues.

Many counts were recorded for this clonotype. The V and J genes are TRBV20-1 and TRBJ1-5; perhaps TRBD1 as D (6 bases). CDR1 is DFQATT and CDR2 is SNEGSKA in the germline V gene (reference sequence). CDR3 length equals 15 residues. V lost 6 bases to trimming and J lost 2 bases, with 17 bases between them. The CDR3 loop reads CSAQAGGRGNQPQHF. CDR3 DNA: TGCAGTGCCCAGGCCGGGGGGCGAGGCAATCAGCCCCAGCATTTT.

The rearrangement joins TRBV12-3 or TRBV12-4 to TRBJ1-1; perhaps TRBD1 as D (5 bases). Trimming took off 6 bases at V and 3 bases at J, with 11 bases between the two ends. This CDR3 has 13 residues. CDR3 bases: TGTGCCAGCAGGTATACAGGTTACACTGAAGCTTTCTTT. Translated: CASRYTGYTEAFF.

A few counts support this clonotype. Here the CDR3 reads CATSDTPSGGAWDTQYF. In DNA, the CDR3 is TGTGCCACCAGTGATACCCCTAGCGGGGGGGCCTGGGATACGCAGTATTTT. V usage is TRBV24-1 and J usage is TRBJ2-3, with 12 bases matching TRBD2. The length of the CDR3 is 17 residues. Germline V gives CDR1 KGHDR, CDR2 SFDVKD. The V gene end was trimmed by 3 bases and the J gene end by 6 bases; junction bases not matched to a gene: 9.

The chain is built from TRBV5-6 and TRBJ1-5, with TRBD1 matching over 8 bases. This CDR3 is built from 14 residues. Germline trimming cut 4 bases from V and 5 bases from J; bases unmatched to any gene: 5. Germline V gene data show CDR1 as SGHDT and CDR2 as YYEEEE. The CDR3: CASSADRGYQPQHF. The CDR3 bases are TGTGCCAGCAGCGCTGACAGGGGCTATCAGCCCCAGCATTTT.

This clonotype was observed a few times. The rearrangement joins TRBV6-1 to TRBJ2-7, with a possible D match to TRBD1 (6 bases). Between the trimmed V and J ends, which lost 6 bases and 2 bases, there was a span of 11 bases. Germline values: CDR1 MNHNS, CDR2 SASEGT. This CDR3 is 13 amino acids long. CDR3: CASRSDRAYEQYF. The CDR3 nucleotides read TGTGCCAGCAGATCGGACAGAGCCTACGAGCAGTACTTC.

This clonotype was picked up many times. The V call is TRBV18, the J call TRBJ2-5; TRBD2 might be the D (6 bases). V dropped 4 bases and J dropped 3 bases, with 12 bases sitting between them. The CDR3 spans 14 residues. Germline-derived CDR1 and CDR2 are KGHSH and LQKENI. CDR3 region: CASSRIGGEETQYF. As DNA, the CDR3 is TGTGCCAGCTCACGGATCGGAGGGGAAGAGACCCAGTACTTC.

In this sample, this clonotype turned up a few times. This chain connects TRBV9 to TRBJ2-1; 10 bases fit TRBD2. Trimming removed 2 bases from V and 3 bases from J; junction bases left unmatched: 5. The length of the CDR3 is 16 residues. Germline V gene lookup returns CDR1 SGDLS and CDR2 YYNGEE. In nucleotides, the CDR3 is TGTGCCAGCAGCGTTATAGCGGGGGGTATCTACAATGAGCAGTTCTTC. It codes for CASSVIAGGIYNEQFF.

This clonotype was seen many times. The gene calls are TRBV12-3 or TRBV12-4 and TRBJ1-2; TRBD1 is a possible D gene (5 bases). V was clipped by 1 base and J by 6 bases, with 9 bases between them. This CDR3 region has 13 residues. The CDR3 reads CASSLEGNNGYTF. Here the CDR3 DNA reads TGTGCCAGCAGTTTAGAGGGGAACAATGGCTACACCTTC.

This clonotype was counted ten times or more. The chain uses TRBV2 and TRBJ1-2; tentatively, D is TRBD1 (6 bases). Trimming took off 2 bases at V and 8 bases at J, with 12 bases between the two ends. Germline V gene data show CDR1 as SNHLY and CDR2 as FYNNEI. The CDR3 has 13 amino acids. The DNA of the CDR3 is TGTGCCAGCAGTGAAAGGGGCAGGGGAGGCTACACCTTC. Translation: CASSERGRGGYTF.

This clonotype was detected many times. This rearrangement joins TRBV7-9 to TRBJ2-5; maybe TRBD2 (5 bases). V was trimmed by 8 bases and J by 2 bases, leaving 15 bases between them. Germline V gene lookup returns CDR1 SEHNR and CDR2 FQNEAQ (reference sequence). This CDR3 region has 14 residues. CDR3 nucleotide sequence: TGTGCCAGCTCCCGAACGACTACGCAAGAGACCCAGTACTTC. This sequence encodes CASSRTTTQETQYF.

As for this clonotype: Possible read error: a much larger clone is one base away. The genes are TRBV12-3 or TRBV12-4 and TRBJ2-5, with no clear D. Trimming left V 8 bases short and J 1 base short, with 14 bases between. The CDR3 runs 14 residues. CDR3 protein: CASPFAWVQETQYF. DNA of the CDR3: TGTGCCAGCCCTTTTGCATGGGTCCAAGAGACCCAGTACTTC.

This clonotype was found many times. V gene TRBV2 combines with J gene TRBJ2-1; D gene ambiguous. Between the trimmed V and J ends, which lost 8 bases and 5 bases, there was a span of 13 bases. CDR1 and CDR2 (germline): SNHLY, FYNNEI. This CDR3 comprises 13 residues. Written as DNA, the CDR3 is TGTGCCAGCTGTCTGGACCAAAACAATGAGCAGTTCTTC. Translation gives CASCLDQNNEQFF.